A single sample is the source of the 20 T cell receptor beta chains below, sequenced in a study of T cell changes during pregnancy in multiple sclerosis. Clones were read by immunoSEQ multiplex PCR, and TCRdb kept only the in-frame ones, dropping some. The table lists almost 40,000 clones, about 89% of them singletons. The material sequenced was CD4+ T cells from peripheral blood mononuclear cells, taken in the third trimester of pregnancy. Receptor source: a female donor in good health, enrolled as a control in a pregnancy study.

The gene calls are TRBV7-2 and TRBJ2-3; no definite D call. CDR3 length: 14 residues. Germline CDR1 and CDR2: SGHTA and FQGNSA. V was clipped by 2 bases and J by 1 base, with 7 bases between them. The DNA for the CDR3 is TGTGCCAGCAGCTTAAACCGCGGCACAGATACGCAGTATTTT. This sequence encodes CASSLNRGTDTQYF.

V and J are TRBV5-6 and TRBJ2-7; 12 bases are shared with TRBD2. CDR3 length: 19 amino acids. Trimming cost V 5 bases and J 5 bases; bases outside gene matches: 20. The germline CDR1 and CDR2 sequences are SGHDT and YYEEEE. The CDR3 nucleotides are TGTGCCAGCAGGTTCACGACTAGCGGGAGTGTTCGGTCGCCGGACGAGCAGTACTTC. Protein: CASRFTTSGSVRSPDEQYF.

This chain links TRBV2 with TRBJ1-1; 8 bases match TRBD1. The CDR3 covers 13 residues. CDR1 is SNHLY and CDR2 is FYNNEI in the germline V gene. The V gene end was trimmed by 5 bases and the J gene end by 3 bases; junction bases not matched to a gene: 2. The chain's CDR3 is CASSPDRDTEAFF. The DNA for the CDR3 is TGTGCCAGCAGTCCGGACAGGGACACTGAAGCTTTCTTT.

The chain has TRBV9 and TRBJ2-2; 9 nucleotides line up with TRBD2. Germline lookup yields CDR1 SGDLS and CDR2 YYNGEE. J lost 7 bases, V lost 0 bases, and 4 bases had no gene match. The CDR3 has 15 amino acids. CDR3 protein: CASSVEGLALGELFF. CDR3 nucleotide sequence: TGTGCCAGCAGCGTAGAGGGACTAGCCCTCGGGGAGCTGTTTTTT. Looking up the rest from reference TRBV9 and TRBJ2-2 gives the full variable domain: DSGVTQTPKHLITATGQRVTLRCSPRSGDLSVYWYQQSLDQGLQFLIQYYNGEERAKGNILERFSAQQFPDLHSELNLSSLELGDSALYFCASSVEGLALGELFFGEGSRLTVL.

J is TRBJ1-5 and V is TRBV19, with 8 nucleotides matching TRBD1. The CDR3 is 14 amino acids. The trim removed 8 bases at V and 7 bases at J, leaving 10 bases unmatched. Germline V lookup: CDR1 LNHDA, CDR2 SQIVND (reference sequence). The DNA of the CDR3 is TGTGCCAGTGTGGGCAGGGGGCTAGGGCAGCCCCAGCATTTT. The encoded protein is CASVGRGLGQPQHF. Using reference TRBV19 and TRBJ1-5 for the parts outside the CDR3, the full variable domain is DGGITQSPKYLFRKEGQNVTLSCEQNLNHDAMYWYRQDPGQGLRLIYYSQIVNDFQKGDIAEGYSVSREKKESFPLTVTSAQKNPTAFYLCASVGRGLGQPQHFGDGTRLSIL.

V gene TRBV4-1 combines with J gene TRBJ2-1; 11 nucleotides match TRBD2. The CDR3 spans 22 residues. Unmatched junction bases numbered 20, after V lost 0 bases and J lost 4 bases. Germline V gives CDR1 MGHRA, CDR2 YSYEKL. CDR3 in amino acids: CASSQDRIGSSGRRGAYNEQFF. For the CDR3, the DNA is TGCGCCAGCAGCCAAGATCGAATCGGGTCTAGCGGGAGGCGTGGGGCTTACAATGAGCAGTTCTTC.

Sample share makes this clone medium-sized. The chain employs TRBV7-8 and TRBJ1-5; no firm D call. The CDR3 spans 13 residues. V lost 3 bases and J lost 1, with 4 bases in between. Germline CDR1 and CDR2: SGHVS and FQNEAQ. The CDR3 DNA reads TGTGCCAGCAGCTTTCAAAGCAATCAGCCCCAGCATTTT. It codes for CASSFQSNQPQHF.

The CDR3 coding sequence is TGTGCCAGCAGGACAGGGGACTTCACCGGGGAGCTGTTTTTT. This codes for CASRTGDFTGELFF. The chain combines TRBV2 with TRBJ2-2, with 8 bases that match TRBD1. The germline V gene encodes CDR1 SNHLY and CDR2 FYNNEI. CDR3 length: 14 amino acids. Trimming at V came to 6 bases and at J to 4 bases, leaving 4 bases not matched to a gene.

This clone appeared a few times. The chain joins TRBV6-1 to TRBJ1-3; D gene ambiguous. This CDR3 contains 14 residues. The germline V gene encodes CDR1 MNHNS and CDR2 SASEGT. V dropped 8 bases and J dropped 2 bases, with 13 bases sitting between them. CDR3 DNA sequence: TGTGCCAGCCGTCCGGGAAGGGCTGGAAACACCATATATTTT. As protein: CASRPGRAGNTIYF.

The chain joins TRBV30 to TRBJ2-3; D uncertain. Germline CDR1 reads GTSNPN; CDR2 reads SVGIG (reference sequence). Trimming left V 3 bases short and J 4 bases short, with 5 bases between. This CDR3 is 11 amino acids long. For the CDR3, the DNA is TGTGCCTGGAGACGGGCAGATACGCAGTATTTT. Amino acids: CAWRRADTQYF.

This sequence joins TRBV4-2 and TRBJ1-4, with 9 bases identical to TRBD1. Germline V gene lookup returns CDR1 LGHNA and CDR2 YNFKEQ. The CDR3 consists of 15 residues. The J segment lost 6 bases and the V segment lost 1 base, leaving 3 bases of the junction unmatched. This chain's CDR3 is CASSQAGQGDEKLFF. The CDR3 region has the DNA TGTGCCAGCAGCCAAGCGGGACAGGGTGATGAAAAACTGTTTTTT.

V gene TRBV11-1 combines with J gene TRBJ1-4, with TRBD1 identical over 8 bases. This CDR3 spans 16 amino acids. V was pared by 5 bases and J by 7 bases, with 12 bases of the junction left unmatched. The V gene's germline CDR1 is SGHAT and CDR2 FQDESV (reference sequence). The CDR3 nucleotides read TGTGCCAGCAGCGTAGGGACAGGCAACAAGCTTGAAAAACTGTTTTTT. It is translated as CASSVGTGNKLEKLFF. The full variable domain, completed using reference TRBV11-1 and TRBJ1-4, is EAEVAQSPRYKITEKSQAVAFWCDPISGHATLYWYRQILGQGPELLVQFQDESVVDDSQLPKDRFSAERLKGVDSTLKIQPAELGDSAMYLCASSVGTGNKLEKLFFGSGTQLSVL.

The chain links TRBV14 to TRBJ2-3; no reliable D call. There are 14 residues in the CDR3. Germline loops: CDR1 SGHDN, CDR2 FVKESK. Trimming stripped 2 bases from V and 6 bases from J, with 12 bases between. The CDR3 is CASSQRLFGDTQYF. CDR3 bases: TGTGCCAGCAGCCAACGACTGTTTGGTGATACGCAGTATTTT. Combining the CDR3 with reference TRBV14 and TRBJ2-3 gives the whole variable domain EAGVTQFPSHSVIEKGQTVTLRCDPISGHDNLYWYRRVMGKEIKFLLHFVKESKQDESGMPNNRFLAERTGGTYSTLKVQPAELEDSGVYFCASSQRLFGDTQYFGPGTRLTVL.

The V and J genes are TRBV10-3 and TRBJ1-2; no reliable D call. The CDR3 extends over 12 amino acids. The V gene lost 10 bases and the J gene lost 2 bases, with 11 bases spanning the gap. The germline V gene has CDR1 ENHRY and CDR2 SYGVKD. CDR3 nucleotides: TGTGCCACCCTCTCGGGGAACTATGGCTACACCTTC. It encodes CATLSGNYGYTF.

This clone was detected once. This chain uses TRBV28 with TRBJ1-2; D unresolved. Looked up from germline, CDR1 is MDHEN and CDR2 is SYDVKM. This CDR3 region has 13 residues. The V end lost 3 bases, the J end lost 5 bases, and 10 bases lay between the germline ends. The DNA of the CDR3 is TGTGCCAGCAGTTTGGAGGGCCTTTATGGCTACACCTTC. Translating it yields CASSLEGLYGYTF.

The chain links TRBV7-9 to TRBJ1-1, with TRBD1 identical over 8 bases. Germline assignment: CDR1 SEHNR and CDR2 FQNEAQ (reference sequence). The CDR3 runs 14 residues. V shed 5 bases, J shed 5 bases, and the junction held 7 bases outside the gene matches. CDR3 sequence: CASSLQGAVTEAFF. Written as DNA, the CDR3 is TGTGCCAGCAGCCTCCAGGGGGCGGTTACTGAAGCTTTCTTT.

The chain uses TRBV2 and TRBJ1-5, with a tentative D call TRBD1 (6 bases). V dropped 5 bases and J dropped 4 bases, with 15 bases sitting between them. Germline assignment: CDR1 SNHLY and CDR2 FYNNEI. The CDR3 is 15 residues long. CDR3 nucleotides: TGTGCCAGCAGTATAGGGGGGGTCGGGAATCAGCCCCAGCATTTT. It yields the protein CASSIGGVGNQPQHF.

For this clone: One junction end does not reproduce the germline sequence, and a read error may be involved. This chain links TRBV6-1 with TRBJ1-2; TRBD1 is a possible D gene (5 bases). The CDR3 runs to 13 residues. CDR1 is MNHNS and CDR2 is SASEGT in the germline V gene. CDR3 sequence: CAGSPQGNYGYTF. CDR3 nucleotide sequence: TGTGCCGGCAGCCCGCAGGGAAACTATGGCTACACCTTC.

This sequence joins TRBV5-6 and TRBJ1-2, with D possibly matching TRBD1 (5 bases). There are 13 residues in the CDR3. Looked up from germline, CDR1 is SGHDT and CDR2 is YYEEEE. Trimming removed 2 bases from V and 6 bases from J, with 11 bases in between. The CDR3 sequence: CASSFPRGNGYTF. In DNA, the CDR3 is TGTGCCAGCAGCTTCCCCCGGGGGAATGGCTACACCTTC.

The V call is TRBV5-6, the J call TRBJ2-1, with TRBD2 identical over 11 bases. Trimming cost V 3 bases and J 10 bases; bases outside gene matches: 9. Germline CDR1 is SGHDT and CDR2 is YYEEEE. The CDR3 has 15 residues. CDR3 coding DNA: TGTGCCAGCAGCTCTCCACTAGCGGGGGCTTGGGAGCAGTTCTTC. Translating it yields CASSSPLAGAWEQFF.